This entry lists 13 T cell receptor beta chains sequenced from one sample in a study of blood T cells in healthy people across ages. A second about 7 to 12 cycle PCR used barcoded and J-beta primers. TCRdb fed the 5' RACE reads into MiXCR, producing one record per CDR3 protein. The table includes 1.5 million to 2 million distinct CDR3 sequences, approximately 30% detected once. The sequenced sample consisted of blood. The receptors shown here come from a woman in her thirties in good health.

The chain couples TRBV29-1 to TRBJ2-1; unclear D gene. The V gene's germline CDR1 is SQVTM and CDR2 ANQGSEA. Trimming pared 5 bases from V and 6 bases from J, leaving 8 bases between. This CDR3 spans 11 amino acids. The CDR3 here is CSVIRANEQFF. In nucleotides, the CDR3 is TGCAGCGTTATCCGGGCCAATGAGCAGTTCTTC.

This clonotype was seen ten or more times. The J gene is TRBJ1-2, the V gene TRBV7-2, with D tentatively TRBD1 (6 bases). This CDR3 is 12 amino acids long. The V gene's germline CDR1 is SGHTA and CDR2 FQGNSA. V lost 5 bases and J 5 bases, leaving 9 bases between the germline ends. The CDR3 region is CASSRTVYGYTF. The CDR3 coding sequence is TGTGCCAGCAGCCGGACAGTTTATGGCTACACCTTC.

This clonotype has more than one count but fewer than ten. The rearrangement uses TRBV7-2 and TRBJ2-3; D gene uncertain. The germline V gene has CDR1 SGHTA and CDR2 FQGNSA. The CDR3 contains 13 residues. Between the trimmed V and J ends, which lost 1 base and 6 bases, there was a span of 8 bases. CDR3 sequence: CASSLDVRDTQYF. The DNA for the CDR3 is TGTGCCAGCAGCTTAGACGTACGGGATACGCAGTATTTT.

This clonotype came up a few times. The chain uses TRBV15 and TRBJ1-2; D gene unclear. The V end lost 0 bases, the J end lost 4 bases, and 6 bases lay between the germline ends. Per germline, CDR1 LNHNV and CDR2 YYDKDF (reference sequence). There are 13 residues in the CDR3. Here the CDR3 reads CATSRDPSYGYTF. The CDR3 nucleotides read TGTGCCACCAGCAGAGATCCTTCCTATGGCTACACCTTC.

The genes are TRBV10-3 and TRBJ1-5, with D possibly matching TRBD1 (6 bases). Looked up from germline, CDR1 is ENHRY and CDR2 is SYGVKD. Trimming pared 0 bases from V and 7 bases from J, leaving 13 bases between. The CDR3 contains 15 residues. The CDR3: CAISESNRDYQPQHF. The CDR3 DNA is TGTGCCATCAGTGAGTCGAACAGGGACTACCAGCCCCAGCATTTT.

This clonotype was found a few times. The chain links TRBV9 to TRBJ2-2; D remains ambiguous. From germline, CDR1 is SGDLS and CDR2 YYNGEE. This CDR3 has 13 amino acids. V lost 3 bases and J 4 bases, leaving 7 bases between the germline ends. The CDR3 reads CASSDHSTGELFF. The CDR3 nucleotides read TGTGCCAGCAGCGACCACAGCACCGGGGAGCTGTTTTTT.

This clonotype was observed at least ten times. The chain recombines TRBV20-1 with TRBJ2-1; 13 bases map to TRBD2. Germline loops: CDR1 DFQATT, CDR2 SNEGSKA (reference sequence). This CDR3 is built from 15 residues. V shed 6 bases, J shed 9 bases, and the junction held 11 bases outside the gene matches. CDR3 in amino acids: CSARSGLAGDGEQFF. The DNA of the CDR3 is TGCAGTGCCCGATCTGGACTAGCGGGGGATGGTGAGCAGTTCTTC.

This clonotype was observed a handful of times. This sequence joins TRBV5-1 and TRBJ1-1, with a possible D match to TRBD1 (5 bases). The CDR3 spans 15 residues. V dropped 2 bases and J dropped 1 base, with 12 bases sitting between them. The germline V gene has CDR1 SGHRS and CDR2 YFSETQ. In nucleotides, the CDR3 is TGCGCCAGCAGCTTAATGGGACGGAGGAACACTGAAGCTTTCTTT. It specifies CASSLMGRRNTEAFF.

This clonotype was seen a handful of times. V is TRBV20-1 and J is TRBJ2-2; D not certain. The CDR3 consists of 15 residues. Trimming left V 1 base short and J 0 bases short, with 9 bases between. Germline CDR1 DFQATT, CDR2 SNEGSKA (reference sequence). CDR3 bases: TGCAGTGCTAGAGCCGGATCAGCGAACACCGGGGAGCTGTTTTTT. This gives the protein CSARAGSANTGELFF.

This rearrangement joins TRBV5-6 to TRBJ2-1, with D perhaps matching TRBD2 (7 bases). The CDR3 sequence is 16 residues long. Germline V gives CDR1 SGHDT, CDR2 YYEEEE. The germline V and J ends were trimmed by 4 bases and 10 bases, with 24 bases remaining between them. In DNA form, the CDR3 reads TGTGCCAGCAGCGCCTGGGGGGGGGCCAGCTACTACGAGCAGTTCTTC. Its protein is CASSAWGGASYYEQFF.

A note on this clonotype: One base away lies a much larger clone, so this may be a sequencing read error. This rearrangement joins TRBV6-5 to TRBJ2-4, with 9 bases aligning to TRBD1. The CDR3 runs to 15 residues. Looked up from germline, CDR1 is MNHEY and CDR2 is SVGAGI. V shed 9 bases and J 13 bases; nucleotides not matched to a gene: 19. Here the CDR3 reads CASKEGTGRGNEQYF. In nucleotides, the CDR3 is TGTGCCAGTAAAGAGGGGACAGGGAGGGGCAATGAGCAGTACTTC.

V gene TRBV20-1 combines with J gene TRBJ1-1; 11 bases agree with TRBD1. This CDR3 region has 14 residues. CDR1 is DFQATT, CDR2 SNEGSKA, per germline (reference sequence). The junction had 4 bases not matched to a gene; V was cut back by 3 bases and J by 4 bases. The CDR3 nucleotides are TGCAGTGCTAGCAAAGGGACAGGGGGCACTGAAGCTTTCTTT. Its translation: CSASKGTGGTEAFF.

This clonotype occurred a few times. The chain has TRBV18 and TRBJ2-7; D is possibly TRBD1 or TRBD2 (6 bases each). The CDR3 contains 17 residues. V was trimmed by 3 bases and J by 3 bases, leaving 21 bases between them. The germline V gene encodes CDR1 KGHSH and CDR2 LQKENI. Written as DNA, the CDR3 is TGTGCCAGCTCACCTCTTTCCTACTCGGGGGCCGACTACGAGCAGTACTTC. This sequence encodes CASSPLSYSGADYEQYF.